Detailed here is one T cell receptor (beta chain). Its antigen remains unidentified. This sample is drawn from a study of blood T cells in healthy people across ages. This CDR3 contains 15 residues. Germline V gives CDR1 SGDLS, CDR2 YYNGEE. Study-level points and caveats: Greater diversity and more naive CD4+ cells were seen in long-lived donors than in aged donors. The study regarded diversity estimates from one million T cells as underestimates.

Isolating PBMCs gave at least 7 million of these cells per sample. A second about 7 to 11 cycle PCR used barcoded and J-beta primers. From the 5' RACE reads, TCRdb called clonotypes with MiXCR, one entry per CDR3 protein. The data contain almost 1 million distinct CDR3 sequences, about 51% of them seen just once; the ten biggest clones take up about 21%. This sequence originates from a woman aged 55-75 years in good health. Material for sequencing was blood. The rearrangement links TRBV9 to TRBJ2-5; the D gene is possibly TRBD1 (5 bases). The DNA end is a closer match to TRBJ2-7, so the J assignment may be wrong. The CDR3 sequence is CASSVFTGPPHEQYF. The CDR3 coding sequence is TGTGCCAGCAGCGTATTCACAGGCCCGCCGCACGAGCAGTACTTC.